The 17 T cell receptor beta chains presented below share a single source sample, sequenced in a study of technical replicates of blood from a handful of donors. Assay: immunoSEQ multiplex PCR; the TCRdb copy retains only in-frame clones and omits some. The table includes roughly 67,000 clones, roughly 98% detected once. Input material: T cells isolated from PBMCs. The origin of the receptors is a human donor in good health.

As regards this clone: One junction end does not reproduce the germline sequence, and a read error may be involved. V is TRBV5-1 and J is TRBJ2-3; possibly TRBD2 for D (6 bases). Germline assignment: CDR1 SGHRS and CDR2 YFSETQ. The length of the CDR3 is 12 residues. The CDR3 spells CASSGTEEGWSF. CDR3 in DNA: TGCGCCAGCAGCGGTACGGAGGAGGGTTGGTCTTTT.

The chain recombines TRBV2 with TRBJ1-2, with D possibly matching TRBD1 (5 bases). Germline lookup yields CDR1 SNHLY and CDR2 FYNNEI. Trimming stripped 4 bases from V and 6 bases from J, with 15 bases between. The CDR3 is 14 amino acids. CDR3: CASSGLDTRDGYTF. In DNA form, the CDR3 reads TGTGCCAGCAGTGGATTAGACACCAGGGATGGCTACACCTTC. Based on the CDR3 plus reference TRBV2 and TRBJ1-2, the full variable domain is EPEVTQTPSHQVTQMGQEVILRCVPISNHLYFYWYRQILGQKVEFLVSFYNNEISEKSEIFDDQFSVERPDGSNFTLKIRSTKLEDSAMYFCASSGLDTRDGYTFGSGTRLTVV.

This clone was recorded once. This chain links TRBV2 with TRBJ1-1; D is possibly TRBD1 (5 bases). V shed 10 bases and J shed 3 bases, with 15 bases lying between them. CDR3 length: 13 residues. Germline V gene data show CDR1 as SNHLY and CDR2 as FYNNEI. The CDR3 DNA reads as TGTGCCACATTGAAGGAGGGGCACACTGAAGCTTTCTTT. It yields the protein CATLKEGHTEAFF. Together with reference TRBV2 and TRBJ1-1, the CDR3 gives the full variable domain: EPEVTQTPSHQVTQMGQEVILRCVPISNHLYFYWYRQILGQKVEFLVSFYNNEISEKSEIFDDQFSVERPDGSNFTLKIRSTKLEDSAMYFCATLKEGHTEAFFGQGTRLTVV.

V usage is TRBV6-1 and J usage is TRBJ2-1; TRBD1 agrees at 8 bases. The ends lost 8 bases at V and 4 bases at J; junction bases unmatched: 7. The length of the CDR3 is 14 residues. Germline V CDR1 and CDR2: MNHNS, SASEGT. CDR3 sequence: CASCRGPEYNEQFF. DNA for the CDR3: TGTGCCAGCTGCAGGGGGCCGGAATACAATGAGCAGTTCTTC.

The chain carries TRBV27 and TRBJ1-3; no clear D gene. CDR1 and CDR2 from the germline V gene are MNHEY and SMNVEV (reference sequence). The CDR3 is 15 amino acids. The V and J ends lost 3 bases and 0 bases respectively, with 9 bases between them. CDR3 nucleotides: TGTGCCAGCAGTTTTTCACACGTCTCTGGAAACACCATATATTTT. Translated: CASSFSHVSGNTIYF.

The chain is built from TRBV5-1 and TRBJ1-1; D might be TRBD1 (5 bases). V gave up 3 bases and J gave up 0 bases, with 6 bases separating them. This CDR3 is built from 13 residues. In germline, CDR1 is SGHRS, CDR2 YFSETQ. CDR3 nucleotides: TGCGCCAGCAGCTCGGGGGTGAACACTGAAGCTTTCTTT. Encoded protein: CASSSGVNTEAFF.

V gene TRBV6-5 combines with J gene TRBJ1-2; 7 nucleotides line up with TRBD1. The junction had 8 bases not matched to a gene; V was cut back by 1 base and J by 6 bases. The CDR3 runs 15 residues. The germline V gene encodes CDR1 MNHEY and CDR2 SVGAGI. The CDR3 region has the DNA TGTGCCAGCAGTTACTTAGACGACAGGGCGGATGGCTACACCTTC. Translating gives CASSYLDDRADGYTF.

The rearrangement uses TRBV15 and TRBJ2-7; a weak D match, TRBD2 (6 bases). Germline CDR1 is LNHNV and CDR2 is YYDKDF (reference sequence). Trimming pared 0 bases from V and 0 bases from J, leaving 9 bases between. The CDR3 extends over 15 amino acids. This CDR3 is CATSREYGGSYEQYF. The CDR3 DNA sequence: TGTGCCACCAGCAGAGAGTACGGGGGCTCCTACGAGCAGTACTTC.

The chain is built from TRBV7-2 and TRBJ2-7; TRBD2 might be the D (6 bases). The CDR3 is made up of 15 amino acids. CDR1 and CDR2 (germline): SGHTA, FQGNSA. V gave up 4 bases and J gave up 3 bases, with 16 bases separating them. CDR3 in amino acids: CASSSYRDSHYEQYF. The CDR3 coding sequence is TGTGCCAGCAGCTCATACCGGGACTCCCACTACGAGCAGTACTTC.

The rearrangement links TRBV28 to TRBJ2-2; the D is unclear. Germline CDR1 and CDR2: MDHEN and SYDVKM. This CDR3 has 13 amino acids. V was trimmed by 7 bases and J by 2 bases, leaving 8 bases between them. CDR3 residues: CASMNGNTGELFF. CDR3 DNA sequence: TGTGCCAGCATGAACGGTAACACCGGGGAGCTGTTTTTT.

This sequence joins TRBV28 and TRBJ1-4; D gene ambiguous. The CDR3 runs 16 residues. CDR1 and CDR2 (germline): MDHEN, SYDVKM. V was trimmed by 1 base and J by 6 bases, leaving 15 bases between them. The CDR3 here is CASSLSSVEVHEKLFF. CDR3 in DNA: TGTGCCAGCAGTTTATCGTCAGTCGAGGTACATGAAAAACTGTTTTTT.

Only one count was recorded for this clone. CDR3 protein: CASSYSPGTNTGELFF. CDR3 nucleotide sequence: TGTGCCAGCAGTTACTCTCCAGGGACGAACACCGGGGAGCTGTTTTTT. The chain is built from TRBV6-6 and TRBJ2-2, with D maybe TRBD1 (5 bases). The germline CDR1 and CDR2 sequences are MNHNY and SVGAGI (reference sequence). The V and J ends lost 0 bases and 0 bases respectively, with 8 bases between them. The CDR3 covers 16 residues.

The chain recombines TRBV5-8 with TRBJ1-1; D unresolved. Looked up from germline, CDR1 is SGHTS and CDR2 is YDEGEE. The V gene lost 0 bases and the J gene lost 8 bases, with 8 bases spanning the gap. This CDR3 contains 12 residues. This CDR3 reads CASSLGRLEAFF. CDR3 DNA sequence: TGTGCCAGCAGCTTGGGCCGGTTAGAAGCTTTCTTT.

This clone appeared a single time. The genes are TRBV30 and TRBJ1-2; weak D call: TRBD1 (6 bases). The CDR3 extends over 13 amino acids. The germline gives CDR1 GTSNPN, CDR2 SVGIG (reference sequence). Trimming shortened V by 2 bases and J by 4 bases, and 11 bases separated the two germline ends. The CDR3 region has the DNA TGTGCCTGGAGTTCCTTGGACAGCTATGGCTACACCTTC. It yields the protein CAWSSLDSYGYTF. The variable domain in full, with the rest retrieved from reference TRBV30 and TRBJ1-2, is SQTIHQWPATLVQPVGSPLSLECTVEGTSNPNLYWYRQAAGRGLQLLFYSVGIGQISSEVPQNLSASRPQDRQFILSSKKLLLSDSGFYLCAWSSLDSYGYTFGSGTRLTVV.

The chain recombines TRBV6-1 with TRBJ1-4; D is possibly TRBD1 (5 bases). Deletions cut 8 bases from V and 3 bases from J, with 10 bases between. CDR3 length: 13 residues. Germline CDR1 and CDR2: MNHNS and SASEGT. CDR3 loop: CASEGVANEKLFF. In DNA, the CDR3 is TGTGCCAGCGAAGGGGTGGCTAATGAAAAACTGTTTTTT.

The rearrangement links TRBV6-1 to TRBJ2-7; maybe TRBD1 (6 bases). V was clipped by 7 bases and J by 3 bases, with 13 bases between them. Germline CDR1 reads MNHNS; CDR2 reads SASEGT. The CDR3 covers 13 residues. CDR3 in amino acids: CASIARDNYEQYF. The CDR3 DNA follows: TGTGCCAGCATAGCTCGGGACAACTACGAGCAGTACTTC.

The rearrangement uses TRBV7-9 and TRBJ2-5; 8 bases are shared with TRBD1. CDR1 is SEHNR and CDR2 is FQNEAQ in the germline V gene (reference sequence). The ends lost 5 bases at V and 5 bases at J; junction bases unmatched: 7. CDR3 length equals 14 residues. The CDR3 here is CASSPTGASETQYF. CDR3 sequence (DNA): TGTGCCAGCAGCCCGACAGGGGCGTCGGAGACCCAGTACTTC.